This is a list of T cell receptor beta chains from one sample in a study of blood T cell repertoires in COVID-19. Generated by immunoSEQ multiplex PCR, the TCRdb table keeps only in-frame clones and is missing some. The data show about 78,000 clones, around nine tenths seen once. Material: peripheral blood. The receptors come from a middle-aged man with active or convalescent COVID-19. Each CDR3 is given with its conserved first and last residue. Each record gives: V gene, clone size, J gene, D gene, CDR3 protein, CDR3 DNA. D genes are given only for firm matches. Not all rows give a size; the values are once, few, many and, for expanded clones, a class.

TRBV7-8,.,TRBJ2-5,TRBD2,CASSLGLAGFPETQYF,TGTGCCAGCAGCTTGGGACTAGCGGGGTTTCCAGAGACCCAGTACTTC
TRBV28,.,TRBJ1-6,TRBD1,CASSFRDRSNSPLHF,TGTGCCAGCAGTTTCCGGGACAGGAGTAATTCACCCCTCCACTTT
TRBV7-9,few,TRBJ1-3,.,CASSVTRGAGNTIYF,TGTGCCAGCAGCGTCACCAGGGGTGCTGGAAACACCATATATTTT
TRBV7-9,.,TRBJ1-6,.,CASSLGQGTYNSPLHF,TGTGCCAGCAGCTTAGGTCAGGGGACCTATAATTCACCCCTCCACTTT
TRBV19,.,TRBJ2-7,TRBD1,CASSIRGQARLRSYEQYF,TGTGCCAGTAGTATTCGGGGACAGGCCCGCCTACGATCCTACGAGCAGTACTTC
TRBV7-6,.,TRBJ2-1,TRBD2,CASRFGTTNEQFF,TGTGCCAGCAGATTCGGGACTACCAATGAGCAGTTCTTC
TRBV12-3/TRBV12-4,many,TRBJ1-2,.,CASNGVEYGYTF,TGTGCCAGCAATGGTGTAGAATATGGCTACACCTTC
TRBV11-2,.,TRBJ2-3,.,CASSLDPFSSTDTQYF,TGTGCCAGCAGCTTAGATCCCTTTTCTAGCACAGATACGCAGTATTTT
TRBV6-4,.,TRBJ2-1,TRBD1,CASSDSDKTRTGASRGNEQFF,TGTGCCAGCAGTGACTCGGATAAGACCCGAACAGGGGCGTCCAGGGGCAATGAGCAGTTCTTC
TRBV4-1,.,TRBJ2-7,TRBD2,CASSPPSGLAGGYEQYF,TGCGCCAGCAGTCCGCCTTCCGGACTAGCGGGGGGGTACGAGCAGTACTTC
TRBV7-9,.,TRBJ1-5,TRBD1,CASTDTGVSNQPQHF,TGTGCCAGCACCGATACAGGGGTTAGCAATCAGCCCCAGCATTTT
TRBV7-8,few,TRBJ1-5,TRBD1,CASSSGRDRGKQPQHF,TGTGCCAGCAGCTCAGGCCGGGACAGGGGTAAGCAGCCCCAGCATTTT
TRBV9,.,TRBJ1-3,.,CASSVAEGLGNTIYF,TGTGCCAGCAGCGTAGCGGAGGGGCTCGGAAACACCATATATTTT
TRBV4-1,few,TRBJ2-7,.,CASSQSGFNPYEQYF,TGCGCCAGCAGCCAGTCCGGTTTCAATCCCTACGAGCAGTACTTC
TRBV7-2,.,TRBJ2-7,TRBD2,CASSLARGGATSSYEQYF,TGTGCCAGCAGCTTAGCCCGCGGGGGGGCGACGAGCTCCTACGAGCAGTACTTC
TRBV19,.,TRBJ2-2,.,CASSQQGNTGELFF,TGTGCCAGTAGTCAACAGGGAAACACCGGGGAGCTGTTTTTT
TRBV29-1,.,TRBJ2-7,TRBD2,CSVEGTSGGVTYEQYF,TGCAGCGTTGAAGGGACTAGCGGGGGGGTAACATACGAGCAGTACTTC
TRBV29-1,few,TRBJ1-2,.,CSVGSGLLGGYTF,TGCAGCGTCGGATCCGGACTTCTGGGGGGCTACACCTTC
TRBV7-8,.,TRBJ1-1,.,CASQYRDGFTEAFF,TGTGCCAGCCAATACAGGGATGGTTTCACTGAAGCTTTCTTT
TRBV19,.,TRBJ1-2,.,CASSITGSGYTF,TGTGCCAGTAGTATAACGGGATCTGGCTACACCTTC
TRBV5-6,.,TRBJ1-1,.,CASSSGNANFF,TGTGCCAGCAGTTCCGGGAACGCCAACTTCTTT
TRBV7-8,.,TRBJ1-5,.,CASSLDSSNQPQHF,TGTGCCAGCAGCCTAGACAGTAGCAATCAGCCCCAGCATTTT
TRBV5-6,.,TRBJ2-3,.,CASSLGFGGDTQYF,TGTGCCAGCAGCTTGGGTTTCGGGGGTGATACGCAGTATTTT
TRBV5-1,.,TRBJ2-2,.,CASSLGTANTGELFF,TGCGCCAGCAGCTTGGGGACAGCGAACACCGGGGAGCTGTTTTTT
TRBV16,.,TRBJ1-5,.,CASSQRGNQPQHF,TGTGCCAGCAGCCAAAGGGGGAATCAGCCCCAGCATTTT
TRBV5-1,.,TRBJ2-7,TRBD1,CASSPGQVVSYEQYF,TGCGCCAGCAGCCCGGGACAGGTAGTGTCCTACGAGCAGTACTTC
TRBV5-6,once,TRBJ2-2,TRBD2,CASSTFGGASGELFF,TGTGCCAGCAGCACCTTCGGGGGGGCCTCTGGGGAGCTGTTTTTT
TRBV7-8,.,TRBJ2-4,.,CASSLVQGGQYF,TGTGCCAGCAGCTTAGTGCAGGGAGGTCAGTACTTC
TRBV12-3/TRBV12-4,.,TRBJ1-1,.,CASSFSSEAFF,TGTGCCAGCAGTTTTAGTTCTGAAGCTTTCTTT
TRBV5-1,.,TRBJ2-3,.,CASSLTGSTDTQYF,TGCGCCAGCAGCTTGACGGGTAGCACAGATACGCAGTATTTT
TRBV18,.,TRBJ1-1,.,CASSPPGGTTEAFF,TGTGCCAGCTCACCACCCGGGGGGACAACTGAAGCTTTCTTT
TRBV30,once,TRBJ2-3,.,CAFQGVGSTDTQYF,TGTGCCTTTCAGGGTGTAGGGAGCACAGATACGCAGTATTTT
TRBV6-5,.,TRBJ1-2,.,CASSTPPGGYTF,TGTGCCAGCAGTACCCCCCCGGGGGGCTACACCTTC
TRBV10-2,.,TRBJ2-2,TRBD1,CASSESRQGNTGELFF,TGCGCCAGCAGTGAGTCGCGACAGGGGAACACCGGGGAGCTGTTTTTT
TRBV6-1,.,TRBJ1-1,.,CASSEYSNTEAFF,TGTGCCAGCAGTGAGTACAGTAACACTGAAGCTTTCTTT
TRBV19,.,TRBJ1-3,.,CASSPLGSSGNTIYF,TGTGCCAGTAGTCCTCTTGGGAGCTCTGGAAACACCATATATTTT
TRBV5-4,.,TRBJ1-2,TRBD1,CASSLGRDRGLNGYTF,TGTGCCAGCAGCTTGGGCCGGGACAGGGGCTTAAACGGCTACACCTTC
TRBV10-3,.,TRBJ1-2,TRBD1,CAISESGTDTYGYTF,TGTGCCATCAGTGAGTCTGGGACAGATACTTATGGCTACACCTTC
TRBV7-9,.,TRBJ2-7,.,CASSPIAYEQYF,TGTGCCAGCAGCCCAATTGCCTACGAGCAGTACTTC
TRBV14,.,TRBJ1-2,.,CASSQTWQGLGGYTF,TGTGCCAGCAGCCAAACTTGGCAGGGGTTAGGTGGCTACACCTTC
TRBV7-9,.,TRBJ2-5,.,CASSLTGGPQETQYF,TGTGCCAGCAGCTTAACAGGTGGGCCGCAAGAGACCCAGTACTTC
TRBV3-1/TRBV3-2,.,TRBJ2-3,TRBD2,CASSQGTSGGSSGRDTQYF,TGTGCCAGCAGCCAAGGGACTAGCGGGGGGTCCTCTGGTAGAGATACGCAGTATTTT
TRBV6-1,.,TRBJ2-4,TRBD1,CASSEAQSYRGTKNIQYF,TGTGCCAGCAGTGAAGCGCAATCCTACAGGGGAACCAAAAACATTCAGTACTTC
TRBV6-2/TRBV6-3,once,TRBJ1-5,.,CASSYGAGDQPQHF,TGTGCCAGCAGTTACGGGGCAGGGGATCAGCCCCAGCATTTT
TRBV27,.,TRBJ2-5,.,CASSLMGAGSQETQYF,TGTGCCAGCAGTTTAATGGGGGCAGGGAGTCAAGAGACCCAGTACTTC